Listed here are 32 T cell receptor beta chains from one sample, sequenced in a study of identical twins. MiXCR, applied by TCRdb to the 5' RACE reads, yields one record per CDR3 protein. The sample holds a few hundred thousand distinct CDR3 sequences, approximately 9.6% seen once. This same sample was also taken into another study, of yellow fever vaccine responses in identical twins.

The material sequenced was PBMCs. These receptors all stem from a woman between 18 and 29 years old in good health.

The genes are TRBV27 and TRBJ2-7; a weak D match, TRBD2 (5 bases). Trimming shortened V by 7 bases and J by 2 bases, and 9 bases separated the two germline ends. The CDR3 runs to 12 residues. Germline V gives CDR1 MNHEY, CDR2 SMNVEV (reference sequence). The CDR3 region has the DNA TGTGCCAGCACTAGCAGAACCTACGAGCAGTACTTC. This encodes CASTSRTYEQYF.

In this sample, this clonotype turned up many times. This chain connects TRBV29-1 to TRBJ2-7; the match to TRBD1 covers 9 bases. The CDR3 loop spans 12 amino acids. V dropped 2 bases and J dropped 12; count of bases not matched to a gene: 8. In germline, CDR1 is SQVTM, CDR2 ANQGSEA. The CDR3 bases are TGCAGCGTTGAACTTTATGGGACAGGGAGGTACTTC. Translating gives CSVELYGTGRYF.

V and J are TRBV27 and TRBJ1-1, with D perhaps TRBD1 (6 bases). The CDR3 spans 18 residues. CDR1 is MNHEY, CDR2 SMNVEV, per germline (reference sequence). Trimming shortened V by 5 bases and J by 2 bases, and 24 bases separated the two germline ends. As DNA, the CDR3 is TGTGCCAGCAGTCCCTCTGAGGGGACACTAGAGCCTAACACTGAAGCTTTCTTT. This translates into CASSPSEGTLEPNTEAFF.

This clonotype has just a few counts. The chain combines TRBV20-1 with TRBJ2-1; TRBD2 matches at 12 bases. The CDR3 runs to 14 residues. J gave up 4 bases and V 6 bases, and 4 bases lay outside the gene matches. Germline V gene sequence: CDR1 DFQATT, CDR2 SNEGSKA (reference sequence). CDR3 sequence reads: CSANGLAGYNEQFF. The CDR3 bases are TGCAGTGCCAACGGACTAGCGGGATACAATGAGCAGTTCTTC.

This clonotype was counted only a few times. V and J are TRBV12-3 or TRBV12-4 and TRBJ2-3, with D possibly called TRBD1 or TRBD2 (5 bases each). The germline V and J ends were trimmed by 6 bases and 4 bases, with 14 bases remaining between them. The CDR3 consists of 14 residues. The DNA for the CDR3 is TGTGCCAGCAGCTGGGACGTAGACCCAGATACGCAGTATTTT. The encoded protein is CASSWDVDPDTQYF.

This clonotype appeared once. A single base separates this from a much larger clone, so it may be a read error. The V and J genes are TRBV6-1 and TRBJ2-7; 9 bases match TRBD2. The CDR3 extends over 15 amino acids. Germline V gives CDR1 MNHNS, CDR2 SASEGT. CDR3 amino acids: CASSQGASGIYEQHF. CDR3 sequence (DNA): TGTGCCAGCAGCCAAGGGGCTAGCGGGATCTACGAGCAGCACTTC.

The table lists this clonotype with many counts. J is TRBJ1-5 and V is TRBV6-1; 10 positions match TRBD1. The CDR3 extends over 18 amino acids. Germline V gene lookup returns CDR1 MNHNS and CDR2 SASEGT. Losses at the gene ends were 5 bases for V and 8 bases for J; bases not matched to a gene: 18. CDR3 sequence: CASSYALPGSGQGKPQHF. CDR3 DNA: TGTGCCAGCAGTTATGCGCTCCCGGGGTCGGGACAGGGGAAGCCCCAGCATTTT.

This clonotype showed up many times. The chain uses TRBV7-2 and TRBJ2-1, with D maybe TRBD1 (6 bases). Trimming pared 5 bases from V and 10 bases from J, leaving 21 bases between. CDR3 length: 15 residues. CDR1 and CDR2 (germline): SGHTA, FQGNSA. The chain's CDR3 is CASSMDSSPQWEQFF. CDR3 in DNA: TGTGCCAGCAGCATGGACAGTTCCCCTCAATGGGAGCAGTTCTTC.

The chain has TRBV20-1 and TRBJ2-1, with D maybe TRBD2 (7 bases). V shed 1 base and J shed 6 bases, with 16 bases lying between them. This CDR3 is built from 15 residues. Germline V gene lookup returns CDR1 DFQATT and CDR2 SNEGSKA (reference sequence). The CDR3 loop reads CSARGHREGLNEQFF. The CDR3 region has the DNA TGCAGTGCTAGAGGTCACAGGGAGGGGCTCAATGAGCAGTTCTTC.

This clonotype was counted many times. This rearrangement joins TRBV25-1 to TRBJ2-1, with 10 nucleotides matching TRBD1. J was trimmed by 4 bases and V by 4 bases; bases with no gene match: 22. The CDR3 runs to 21 residues. Germline CDR1 is MGHDK and CDR2 is SYGVNS. The CDR3 region has the DNA TGTGCCAGCAGTGCACCTATCGGGGACAGGGGAAAAAGCCGGCTTTACAATGAGCAGTTCTTC. It yields the protein CASSAPIGDRGKSRLYNEQFF.

This CDR3 is CSAREPSSTVGIADQPQHF. CDR3 bases: TGCAGTGCTAGAGAACCCAGTTCAACGGTAGGGATAGCAGATCAGCCCCAGCATTTT. This rearrangement joins TRBV20-1 to TRBJ1-5; no firm D call. Trimming took 0 bases from V and 5 from J, leaving 26 bases between them. CDR3 size: 19 residues. Germline V lookup: CDR1 DFQATT, CDR2 SNEGSKA (reference sequence).

This clonotype turned up a few times. The V call is TRBV7-9, the J call TRBJ1-4, with D possibly TRBD1 on 6 matching bases. The CDR3 covers 14 residues. V was trimmed by 2 bases and J by 8 bases, leaving 12 bases between them. Germline V lookup: CDR1 SEHNR, CDR2 FQNEAQ (reference sequence). Written as DNA, the CDR3 is TGTGCCAGCAGCTTATCGGGGGGCGCGGAAAAACTGTTTTTT. Translated: CASSLSGGAEKLFF.

J is TRBJ2-1 and V is TRBV24-1; TRBD1 matches 8 bases. Per germline, CDR1 KGHDR and CDR2 SFDVKD. The junction had 9 bases not matched to a gene; V was cut back by 4 bases and J by 8 bases. The CDR3 has 15 residues. CDR3 nucleotides: TGTGCCACCAGTGACCGTCGGACAGGGTTCGATGAGCAGTTCTTC. Amino acid sequence: CATSDRRTGFDEQFF.

The chain employs TRBV20-1 and TRBJ2-1, with a tentative D call TRBD2 (5 bases). The CDR3 contains 16 residues. Germline CDR1 DFQATT, CDR2 SNEGSKA (reference sequence). Trimming pared 4 bases from V and 2 bases from J, leaving 18 bases between. This chain's CDR3 is CSATGVARGTYNEQFF. CDR3 coding DNA: TGCAGTGCTACCGGCGTAGCGAGAGGAACCTACAATGAGCAGTTCTTC.

The chain is built from TRBV20-1 and TRBJ2-5, with TRBD1 matching over 10 bases. The CDR3 is 16 residues long. J was trimmed by 6 bases and V by 0 bases; bases with no gene match: 10. Germline V CDR1 and CDR2: DFQATT, SNEGSKA (reference sequence). Here the CDR3 reads CSARDIPGQGSQTQYF. In nucleotides, the CDR3 is TGCAGTGCTAGAGATATTCCGGGACAGGGGAGTCAGACCCAGTACTTC.

The chain employs TRBV5-1 and TRBJ1-4, with D tentatively TRBD1 (6 bases). CDR1 is SGHRS and CDR2 is YFSETQ in the germline V gene. This CDR3 is built from 14 residues. Trimming shortened V by 4 bases and J by 6 bases, and 13 bases separated the two germline ends. CDR3 residues: CASSPTGNDEKLFF. The CDR3 DNA is TGCGCCAGCAGCCCAACAGGGAATGATGAAAAACTGTTTTTT.

V gene TRBV3-1 combines with J gene TRBJ2-3; 13 bases fit TRBD2. There are 15 residues in the CDR3. V lost 0 bases and J lost 9; bases outside the gene matches: 3. The germline V gene encodes CDR1 LGHDT and CDR2 YNNKEL (reference sequence). Here the CDR3 reads CASSQEGLAGDTQYF. The DNA of the CDR3 is TGTGCCAGCAGCCAAGAAGGACTAGCGGGGGACACGCAGTATTTT.

V gene TRBV4-2 combines with J gene TRBJ2-7; TRBD1 is a possible D gene (5 bases). Trimming pared 1 base from V and 4 bases from J, leaving 11 bases between. Germline lookup yields CDR1 LGHNA and CDR2 YNFKEQ. This CDR3 is 14 amino acids long. The CDR3 DNA sequence: TGTGCCAGCAGCCAAGGGTCCAGGGAATACGAGCAGTACTTC. Protein sequence: CASSQGSREYEQYF.

There are many counts of this clonotype. V usage is TRBV7-2 and J usage is TRBJ2-7; no firm D call. V was pared by 3 bases and J by 0 bases, with 6 bases between. The CDR3 is 13 amino acids. Germline loops: CDR1 SGHTA, CDR2 FQGNSA. The CDR3 DNA is TGTGCCAGCAGCTTTCACTACTCCTACGAGCAGTACTTC. It codes for CASSFHYSYEQYF.

As for this clonotype: No DNA is shown, since the ends of the CDR3 on it are uncertain; the CDR3 is the one TCRdb lists. The rearrangement links TRBV23-1 to TRBJ2-2. TRBV23-1 belongs to the ORF category, with a function that is uncertain. The CDR3 totals 16 residues, both ends included. Here the CDR3 reads CASSQCVGRSPGSCFF.

The gene calls are TRBV5-5 and TRBJ2-7, with D unclear. CDR3 length: 13 residues. V was trimmed by 4 bases and J by 3 bases, leaving 11 bases between them. Germline CDR1 and CDR2: SGHKS and YYEKEE (reference sequence). CDR3 residues: CASSQIWFYEQYF. DNA of the CDR3: TGTGCCAGCAGCCAAATCTGGTTCTACGAGCAGTACTTC.

This clonotype was picked up a small number of times. This sequence joins TRBV29-1 and TRBJ2-7; the match to TRBD2 covers 7 bases. Per germline, CDR1 SQVTM and CDR2 ANQGSEA. After removal of 2 bases from V and 3 bases from J, the junction contained 4 bases not matched to a gene. CDR3 length equals 13 residues. The CDR3 bases are TGCAGCGTTGAACGGCTAGCGGACTACGAGCAGTACTTC. Its protein is CSVERLADYEQYF.

The J gene is TRBJ2-3, the V gene TRBV27; 9 nucleotides align to TRBD1. Germline loops: CDR1 MNHEY, CDR2 SMNVEV (reference sequence). Germline trimming cut 6 bases from V and 2 bases from J; bases unmatched to any gene: 6. The CDR3 has 15 amino acids. Written as DNA, the CDR3 is TGTGCCAGCAGGGGACAGGGAGCGAACACAGATACGCAGTATTTT. It codes for CASRGQGANTDTQYF.

This clonotype was observed many times. This chain uses TRBV10-3 with TRBJ2-2; 7 bases line up with TRBD1. The CDR3 is made up of 14 amino acids. The germline V gene encodes CDR1 ENHRY and CDR2 SYGVKD. With V trimmed by 4 bases and J by 2 bases, 1 base remained unmatched. For the CDR3, the DNA is TGTGCCATCAGTGGGGACAGAAACACCGGGGAGCTGTTTTTT. Translated: CAISGDRNTGELFF.

Only a few counts were recorded for this clonotype. J is TRBJ2-5 and V is TRBV29-1; 10 nucleotides line up with TRBD1. This CDR3 is 14 amino acids long. Per the germline V gene, CDR1 is SQVTM and CDR2 is ANQGSEA. The junction had 7 bases not matched to a gene; V was cut back by 4 bases and J by 5 bases. CDR3 loop: CSVADRGLRETQYF. DNA for the CDR3: TGCAGCGTTGCTGACAGGGGGCTAAGGGAGACCCAGTACTTC.

The table lists this clonotype with a few counts. DNA of the CDR3: TGTGCCAGCAGCCCCGGACTCGACAGGGCAGGGGAGACCCAGTACTTC. This sequence encodes CASSPGLDRAGETQYF. The chain links TRBV4-2 to TRBJ2-5, with 7 nucleotides matching TRBD1. The CDR3 spans 16 residues. V lost 4 bases and J lost 5; bases outside the gene matches: 13. Looked up from germline, CDR1 is LGHNA and CDR2 is YNFKEQ.

This clonotype was detected many times. V is TRBV7-2 and J is TRBJ2-7; the match to TRBD1 covers 9 bases. The V segment lost 6 bases and the J segment 2 bases; nucleotides outside the gene matches: 8. This CDR3 region has 15 residues. The germline gives CDR1 SGHTA, CDR2 FQGNSA. The CDR3 region is CASSPDRDRAYEQYF. Here the CDR3 DNA reads TGTGCCAGCAGTCCCGACCGGGACAGGGCCTACGAGCAGTACTTC.

This clonotype was found a few times. The J gene is TRBJ2-5, the V gene TRBV11-1; the match to TRBD1 covers 9 bases. Germline V gene sequence: CDR1 SGHAT, CDR2 FQDESV (reference sequence). J lost 1 base, V lost 4 bases, and 13 bases had no gene match. The CDR3 sequence is 18 residues long. CDR3 bases: TGTGCCAGCAGCTCCCGGGACAGGGTACCGATGCTCCAAGAGACCCAGTACTTC. Encoded protein: CASSSRDRVPMLQETQYF.

This clonotype was counted between two and nine times. The genes are TRBV20-1 and TRBJ1-2; 9 bases align to TRBD1. Germline V gene sequence: CDR1 DFQATT, CDR2 SNEGSKA (reference sequence). CDR3 size: 14 residues. J was trimmed by 2 bases and V by 5 bases; bases with no gene match: 6. CDR3: CSARPGTGNYGYTF. Written as DNA, the CDR3 is TGCAGTGCTCGCCCCGGGACAGGGAACTATGGCTACACCTTC.

The table lists this clonotype with many counts. V usage is TRBV6-1 and J usage is TRBJ2-3; 9 positions match TRBD1. The germline V gene has CDR1 MNHNS and CDR2 SASEGT. V shed 5 bases and J 0 bases; nucleotides not matched to a gene: 6. This CDR3 is built from 16 residues. CDR3 sequence reads: CASSPRTGASTDTQYF. In nucleotides, the CDR3 is TGTGCCAGCAGTCCCCGGACAGGGGCGAGCACAGATACGCAGTATTTT.

Many counts were recorded for this clonotype. The CDR3 nucleotides read TGCGCCAGCAGCTTGGCGGGGAAGCAAGTGGGAGGCTACACCTTC. Its translation is CASSLAGKQVGGYTF. The chain uses TRBV5-1 and TRBJ1-2, with D hard to call. The length of the CDR3 is 15 residues. CDR1 and CDR2 (germline): SGHRS, YFSETQ. The V gene lost 0 bases and the J gene lost 8 bases, with 17 bases spanning the gap.

The chain joins TRBV7-9 to TRBJ2-5; D possibly corresponds to TRBD1 (5 bases). This CDR3 spans 15 amino acids. V lost 1 base and J 4 bases, leaving 13 bases between the germline ends. CDR1 is SEHNR and CDR2 is FQNEAQ in the germline V gene (reference sequence). CDR3 bases: TGTGCCAGCAGCTTAGGGCACAGGTGGCCAGAGACCCAGTACTTC. It encodes CASSLGHRWPETQYF.